This TCR beta chain was recovered during a study of technical replicates of blood from four donors. TCRdb's table, derived via immunoSEQ multiplex PCR, lists solely in-frame clones and lacks some. The data contain roughly 72,000 clones, about nine tenths of them singletons. The junction had 6 bases not matched to a gene; V was cut back by 7 bases and J by 4 bases. The V gene's germline CDR1 is MDHEN and CDR2 SYDVKM. The CDR3 has 13 residues. Sequencing input: T cells isolated from PBMCs. The V gene is TRBV28, the J gene TRBJ1-2, with 7 bases that match TRBD1. This sequence originates from a human donor in good health. This chain's CDR3 is CASTSGTVYGYTF. CDR3 bases: TGTGCCAGCACCTCGGGGACAGTCTATGGCTACACCTTC.